The rows below give T cell receptor beta chains drawn from one sample of a study of cytomegalovirus exposure and HLA in healthy donors. The protocol was immunoSEQ multiplex PCR, while the TCRdb copy is restricted to in-frame clones and leaves out a portion. The sample lists more than 150,000 clones, about 80% seen once, with around 2% in the top ten. Input material: PBMCs. Every receptor here comes from a woman younger than 35 in good health and CMV-seropositive. Each CDR3 is given without its conserved first and last residue.

v_gene,j_gene,CDR3aa
TRBV6-6,TRBJ1-6,ASSYSKGPGMSPLH
TRBV4-1,TRBJ2-2,ASSQTGYGEPF
TRBV15,TRBJ1-6,ATSSTTDSPLH
TRBV7-9,TRBJ1-2,ASTLGAYYGYT
TRBV13,TRBJ1-5,ASSFIWGVSNQPQH
TRBV5-1,TRBJ2-1,ASSADSSGTGDNEQF
TRBV28,TRBJ1-1,ASSLTHLYRSMNTEAF
TRBV7-2,TRBJ1-1,ASSPSGTGPEAF
TRBV7-6,TRBJ2-2,ASSLGRGDTGELF
TRBV5-4,TRBJ2-3,ASSSQSTDTQY
TRBV5-1,TRBJ2-2,ASSSQGQGAGELF
TRBV2,TRBJ1-1,ASSELSGGPF
TRBV7-9,TRBJ2-7,ASSSLWDRAVYEQY
TRBV29-1,TRBJ2-7,SAIIAEQY